This record concerns one T cell receptor (beta chain) sequence. This entry comes from a study of blood T cell repertoires in COVID-19. Study information: Collection of acute and convalescent COVID-19 samples took place in the United States, Italy and Spain.

How the authors handled the data: Amplification with reference gene primers provided the estimates of nucleated cell counts. Produced via immunoSEQ multiplex PCR; TCRdb's table is partial and in-frame only. V and J calls and clone size follow that table, whereas D and trimming were derived from the DNA. The sample contains around 200,000 clones, 85% to 90% of which appear only once. The CDR3 totals 14 residues. Trimming removed 0 bases from V and 4 bases from J, with 10 bases in between. Germline V gives CDR1 SGHRS, CDR2 YFSETQ. The source is a woman aged 18-29 years who had recovered from COVID-19. Input material: peripheral blood. The gene calls are TRBV5-1 and TRBJ2-5, with D possibly TRBD2 on 5 matching bases. The CDR3 sequence: CASSLDPSTETQYF. DNA of the CDR3: TGCGCCAGCAGCTTGGATCCTAGCACAGAGACCCAGTACTTC.